This T cell receptor (beta chain) comes out of a study of shared clonotypes between healthy human individuals. The repertoire was sequenced with immunoSEQ multiplex PCR; TCRdb's copy has only in-frame clones and lacks some. The profile shows 760,000 or so clones, roughly 96% of them singletons. As defined, naive CD8 cells were CD45RO-negative and positively selected for CCR7, with terminally differentiated effector memory CD45RA+ cells excluded. This receptor was obtained from a man aged 25 to 40 in good health. The sequenced material came from naive CD8+ T cells sorted from blood.

The CDR3 spells CASSQEWGGVGTGELFF. The DNA for the CDR3 is TGCGCCAGCAGCCAAGAGTGGGGAGGGGTTGGCACCGGGGAGCTGTTTTTT. The chain recombines TRBV4-3 with TRBJ2-2, with 7 nucleotides matching TRBD2. The CDR3 runs 17 residues. The trim removed 0 bases at V and 4 bases at J, leaving 8 bases unmatched. In germline, CDR1 is LGHNA, CDR2 YSLEER.